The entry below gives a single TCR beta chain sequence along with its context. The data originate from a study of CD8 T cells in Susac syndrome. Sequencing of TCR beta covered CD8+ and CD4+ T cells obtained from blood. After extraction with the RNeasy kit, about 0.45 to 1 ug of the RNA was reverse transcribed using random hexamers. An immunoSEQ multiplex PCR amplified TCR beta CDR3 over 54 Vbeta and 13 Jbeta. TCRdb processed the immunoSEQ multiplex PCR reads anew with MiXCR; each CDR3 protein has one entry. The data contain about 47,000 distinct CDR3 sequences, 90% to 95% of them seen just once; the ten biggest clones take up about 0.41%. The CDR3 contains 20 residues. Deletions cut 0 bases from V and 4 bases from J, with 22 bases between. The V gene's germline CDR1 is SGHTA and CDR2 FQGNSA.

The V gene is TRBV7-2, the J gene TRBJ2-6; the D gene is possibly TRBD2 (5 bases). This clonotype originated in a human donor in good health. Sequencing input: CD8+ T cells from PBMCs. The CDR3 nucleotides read TGTGCCAGCAGCTTAGCGCTCCCGTGGGGAGAACTTAGAGGGGCCAACGTCCTGACTTTC. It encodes CASSLALPWGELRGANVLTF.